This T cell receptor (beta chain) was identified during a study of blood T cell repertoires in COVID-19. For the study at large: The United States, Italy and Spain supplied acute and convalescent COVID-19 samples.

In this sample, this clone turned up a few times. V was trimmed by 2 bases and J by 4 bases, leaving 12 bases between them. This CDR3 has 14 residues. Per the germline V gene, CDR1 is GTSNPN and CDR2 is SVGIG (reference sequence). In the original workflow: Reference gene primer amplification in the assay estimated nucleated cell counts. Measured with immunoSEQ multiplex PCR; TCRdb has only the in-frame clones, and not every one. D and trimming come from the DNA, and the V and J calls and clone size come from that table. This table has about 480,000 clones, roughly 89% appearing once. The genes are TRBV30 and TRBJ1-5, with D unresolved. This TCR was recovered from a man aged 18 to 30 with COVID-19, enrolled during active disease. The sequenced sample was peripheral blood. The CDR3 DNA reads TGTGCCTGGAGTACTCTGCTGACTAATCAGCCCCAGCATTTT. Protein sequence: CAWSTLLTNQPQHF.